This passage covers 3 T cell receptor beta chains from one sample sequenced in a study of vaccination and CD4 T cells after COVID-19. Their antigen targets remain unknown. Regarding treatment: roughly ten-day PBMC culture with coronavirus spike peptide pools or control peptides (ViraFEST assay). Gathering of the CD4+ T cells, from the unexposed donor, took place before the COVID-19 pandemic (2011-2018). Cultured CD4+ T cell DNA underwent sequencing with the Oncomine TCR Beta short-read assay. One entry per CDR3 protein, called by TCRdb with MiXCR from the PCR reads. The sample comprises some 3,000 distinct CDR3 sequences, more than 20% of which are singletons, and under 30% rests with the top ten. Sequencing was carried out using CD4+ T cells from blood, cultured in vitro. The receptors derive from a human donor in good health.

A few counts support this clonotype. V is TRBV14 and J is TRBJ1-6; the D is unclear. The V gene lost 0 bases and the J gene lost 10 bases, with 13 bases spanning the gap. Germline lookup yields CDR1 SGHDN and CDR2 FVKESK. The CDR3 loop spans 15 amino acids. Here the CDR3 reads CASSQEIRGHSPLHF. The CDR3 DNA is TGTGCCAGCAGCCAAGAGATCCGGGGTCACTCACCCCTCCACTTT.

The sample holds a few counts of this clonotype. J is TRBJ2-2 and V is TRBV7-2, with D perhaps matching TRBD1 (7 bases). The CDR3 is 16 amino acids. V was trimmed by 5 bases and J by 3 bases, leaving 16 bases between them. The germline gives CDR1 SGHTA, CDR2 FQGNSA. The CDR3: CASSPSAGGYTGELFF. The CDR3 region has the DNA TGTGCCAGCAGCCCCTCGGCAGGGGGGTACACCGGGGAGCTGTTTTTT.

This rearrangement joins TRBV20-1 to TRBJ2-7; D is undetermined. V dropped 0 bases and J dropped 4 bases, with 4 bases sitting between them. CDR3 length: 11 amino acids. Per germline, CDR1 DFQATT and CDR2 SNEGSKA (reference sequence). CDR3 bases: TGCAGTGCTAGAGATAGTTACGAGCAGTACTTC. Its protein product is CSARDSYEQYF.